This T cell receptor (beta chain) comes out of a study of Graves' ophthalmopathy and Graves' hyperthyroidism. RNA transcripts provided the template for amplifying TCR beta CDR3 regions. HTBI primers primed a first-round RT-PCR, and a second-round multiplex PCR followed. From the multiplex PCR reads, TCRdb called clonotypes with MiXCR, one entry per CDR3 protein. The sample lists 340,000 or so distinct CDR3 sequences, roughly a sixth occurring once. Each donor who had ophthalmopathy showed moderate-to-severe activity, a CAS of ≥3, a NOSPECS of ≥4, and a duration under 3 months. This clonotype was seen at least ten times. Sequenced: peripheral blood. This receptor was identified in an adult man with Graves' ophthalmopathy.

In nucleotides, the CDR3 is TGTGCCAGCAGTTCACCGGGACAGGGGGACGGTCAGCCCCAGCATTTT. Its protein is CASSSPGQGDGQPQHF. The V call is TRBV12-3 or TRBV12-4, the J call TRBJ1-5; 11 bases match TRBD1. Germline trimming cut 4 bases from V and 6 bases from J; bases unmatched to any gene: 8. This CDR3 has 16 amino acids.